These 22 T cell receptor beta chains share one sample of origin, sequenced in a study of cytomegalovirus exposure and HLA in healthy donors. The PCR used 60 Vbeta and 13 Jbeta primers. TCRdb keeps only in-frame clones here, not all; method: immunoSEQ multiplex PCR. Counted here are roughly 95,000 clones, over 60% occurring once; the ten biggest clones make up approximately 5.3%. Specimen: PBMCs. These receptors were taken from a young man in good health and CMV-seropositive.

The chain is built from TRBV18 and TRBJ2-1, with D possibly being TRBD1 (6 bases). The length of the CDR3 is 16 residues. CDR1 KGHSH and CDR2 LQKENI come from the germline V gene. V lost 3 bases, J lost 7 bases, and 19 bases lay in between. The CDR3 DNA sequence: TGTGCCAGCTCACCTCTTTTAGGGACACTGGAGAATGAGCAGTTCTTC. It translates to CASSPLLGTLENEQFF.

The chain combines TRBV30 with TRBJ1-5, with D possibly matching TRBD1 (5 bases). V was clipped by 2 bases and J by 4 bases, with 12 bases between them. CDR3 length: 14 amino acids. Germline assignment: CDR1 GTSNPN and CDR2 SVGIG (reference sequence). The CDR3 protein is CAWSRQGGNQPQHF. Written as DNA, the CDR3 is TGTGCCTGGAGTCGGCAGGGTGGAAATCAGCCCCAGCATTTT.

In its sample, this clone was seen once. CDR3 protein: CASSYLGLAGTGELFF. CDR3 in DNA: TGTGCCAGCAGTTACTTGGGACTAGCGGGGACCGGGGAGCTGTTTTTT. V and J are TRBV6-5 and TRBJ2-2, with 13 positions matching TRBD2. V was clipped by 1 base and J by 5 bases; unmatched bases: 1. The CDR3 covers 16 residues. CDR1 is MNHEY, CDR2 SVGAGI, per germline.

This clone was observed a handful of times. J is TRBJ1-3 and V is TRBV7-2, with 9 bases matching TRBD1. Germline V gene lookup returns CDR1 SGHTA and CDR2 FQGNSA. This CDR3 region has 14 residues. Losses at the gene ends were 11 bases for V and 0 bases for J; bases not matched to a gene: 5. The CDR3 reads CAGGTGNSGNTIYF. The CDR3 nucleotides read TGTGCCGGCGGGACAGGGAACTCTGGAAACACCATATATTTT.

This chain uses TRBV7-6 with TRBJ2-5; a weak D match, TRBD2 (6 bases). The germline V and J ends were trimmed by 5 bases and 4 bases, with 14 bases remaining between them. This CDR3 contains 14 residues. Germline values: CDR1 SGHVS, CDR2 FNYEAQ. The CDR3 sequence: CASSRGTPPETQYF. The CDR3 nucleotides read TGTGCCAGCAGCCGCGGGACTCCCCCAGAGACCCAGTACTTC.

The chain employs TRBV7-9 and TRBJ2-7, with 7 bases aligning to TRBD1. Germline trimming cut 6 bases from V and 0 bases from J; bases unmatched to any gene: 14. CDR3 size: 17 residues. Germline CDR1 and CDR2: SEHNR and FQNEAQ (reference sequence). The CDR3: CASRKLGAGTDSYEQYF. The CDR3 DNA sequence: TGTGCCAGCAGAAAACTGGGAGCCGGGACAGACTCCTACGAGCAGTACTTC.

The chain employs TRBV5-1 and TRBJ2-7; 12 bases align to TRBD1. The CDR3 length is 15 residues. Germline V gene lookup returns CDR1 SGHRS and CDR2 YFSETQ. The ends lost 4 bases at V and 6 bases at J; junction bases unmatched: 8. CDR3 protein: CASSLPGQGASEQYF. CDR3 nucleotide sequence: TGCGCCAGCAGCCTACCGGGACAGGGGGCTTCCGAGCAGTACTTC.

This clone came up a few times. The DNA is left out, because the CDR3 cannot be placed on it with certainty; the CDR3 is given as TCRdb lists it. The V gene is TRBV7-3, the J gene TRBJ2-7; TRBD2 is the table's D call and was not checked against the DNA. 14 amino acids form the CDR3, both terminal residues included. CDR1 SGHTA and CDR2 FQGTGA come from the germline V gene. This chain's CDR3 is CASSTSDGIYEQYF.

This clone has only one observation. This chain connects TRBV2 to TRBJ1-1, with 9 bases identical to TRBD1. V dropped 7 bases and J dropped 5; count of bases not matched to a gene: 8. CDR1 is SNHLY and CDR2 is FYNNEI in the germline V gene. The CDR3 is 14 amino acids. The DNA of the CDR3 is TGTGCCAGCAAGAGGACAGGGGAAAATACTGAAGCTTTCTTT. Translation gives CASKRTGENTEAFF.

The CDR3 nucleotides are TGTGCCAGCAGACATACAGGGCTAACTAATGAAAAACTGTTTTTT. Its translation is CASRHTGLTNEKLFF. The chain recombines TRBV27 with TRBJ1-4, with D tentatively TRBD1 (6 bases). Germline V lookup: CDR1 MNHEY, CDR2 SMNVEV (reference sequence). This CDR3 is 15 amino acids long. V was shortened by 6 bases and J by 1 base, with 12 bases between the two germline ends.

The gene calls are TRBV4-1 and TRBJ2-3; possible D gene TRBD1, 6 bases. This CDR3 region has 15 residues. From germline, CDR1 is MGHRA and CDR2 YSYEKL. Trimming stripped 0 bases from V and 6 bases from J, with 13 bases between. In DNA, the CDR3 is TGCGCCAGCAGCCAAGACGGATTTACAGGGGATACGCAGTATTTT. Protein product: CASSQDGFTGDTQYF.

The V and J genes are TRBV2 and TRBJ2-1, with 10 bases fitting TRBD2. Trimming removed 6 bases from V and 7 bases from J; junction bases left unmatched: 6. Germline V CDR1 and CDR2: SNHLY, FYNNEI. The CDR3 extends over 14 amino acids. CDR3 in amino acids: CASRRSSGSNEQFF. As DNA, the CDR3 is TGTGCCAGCAGGAGGTCTAGCGGGAGTAATGAGCAGTTCTTC. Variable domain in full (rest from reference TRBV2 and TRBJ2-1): EPEVTQTPSHQVTQMGQEVILRCVPISNHLYFYWYRQILGQKVEFLVSFYNNEISEKSEIFDDQFSVERPDGSNFTLKIRSTKLEDSAMYFCASRRSSGSNEQFFGPGTRLTVL.

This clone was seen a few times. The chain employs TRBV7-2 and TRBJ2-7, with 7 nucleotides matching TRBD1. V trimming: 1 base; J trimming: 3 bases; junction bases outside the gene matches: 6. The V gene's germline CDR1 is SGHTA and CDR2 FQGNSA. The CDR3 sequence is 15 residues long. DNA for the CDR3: TGTGCCAGCAGCTTAGTGCCGGGACAGTTCTACGAGCAGTACTTC. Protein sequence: CASSLVPGQFYEQYF.

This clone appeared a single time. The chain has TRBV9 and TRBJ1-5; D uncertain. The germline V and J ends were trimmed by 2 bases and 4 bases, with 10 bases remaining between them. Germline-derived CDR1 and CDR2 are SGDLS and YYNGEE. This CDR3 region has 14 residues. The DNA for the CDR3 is TGTGCCAGCAGCGTGGGCAGTGGTAATCAGCCCCAGCATTTT. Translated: CASSVGSGNQPQHF.

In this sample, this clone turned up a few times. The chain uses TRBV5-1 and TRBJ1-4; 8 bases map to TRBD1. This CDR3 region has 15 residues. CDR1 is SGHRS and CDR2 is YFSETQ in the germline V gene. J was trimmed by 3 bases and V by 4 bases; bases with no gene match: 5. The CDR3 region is CASSRQQGANEKLFF. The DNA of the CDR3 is TGCGCCAGCAGCCGTCAACAGGGGGCTAATGAAAAACTGTTTTTT.

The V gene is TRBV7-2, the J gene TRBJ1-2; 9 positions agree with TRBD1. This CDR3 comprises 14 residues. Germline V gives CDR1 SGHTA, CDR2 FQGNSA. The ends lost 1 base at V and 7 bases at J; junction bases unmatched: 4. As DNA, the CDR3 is TGTGCCAGCAGCTTAGGGACAGGGGACTCTGGCTACACCTTC. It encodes CASSLGTGDSGYTF.

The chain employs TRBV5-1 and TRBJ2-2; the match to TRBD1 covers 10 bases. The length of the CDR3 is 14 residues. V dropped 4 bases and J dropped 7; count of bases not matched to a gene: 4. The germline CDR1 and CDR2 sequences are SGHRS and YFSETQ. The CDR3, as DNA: TGCGCCAGCAGCACAGGACAGGGGGACGGGGAGCTGTTTTTT. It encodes CASSTGQGDGELFF.

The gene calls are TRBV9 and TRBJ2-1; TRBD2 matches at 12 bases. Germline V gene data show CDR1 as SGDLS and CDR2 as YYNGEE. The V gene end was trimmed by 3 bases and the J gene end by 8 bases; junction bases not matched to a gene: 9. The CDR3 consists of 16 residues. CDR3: CASSDQLAGGSHEQFF. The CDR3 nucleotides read TGTGCCAGCAGCGATCAGCTAGCGGGAGGGTCCCATGAGCAGTTCTTC.

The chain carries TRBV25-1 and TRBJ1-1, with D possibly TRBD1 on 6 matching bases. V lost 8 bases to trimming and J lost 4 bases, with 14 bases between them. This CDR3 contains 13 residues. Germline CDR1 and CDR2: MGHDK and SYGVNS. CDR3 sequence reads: CASRGQGFTEAFF. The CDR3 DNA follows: TGTGCCAGCCGAGGCCAGGGGTTCACTGAAGCTTTCTTT.

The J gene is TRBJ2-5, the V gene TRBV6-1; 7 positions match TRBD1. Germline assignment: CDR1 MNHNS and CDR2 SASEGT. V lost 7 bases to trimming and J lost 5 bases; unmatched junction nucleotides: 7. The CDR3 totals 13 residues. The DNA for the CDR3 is TGTGCCAGCAAAGACAGGGTTGTGGAGACCCAGTACTTC. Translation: CASKDRVVETQYF.

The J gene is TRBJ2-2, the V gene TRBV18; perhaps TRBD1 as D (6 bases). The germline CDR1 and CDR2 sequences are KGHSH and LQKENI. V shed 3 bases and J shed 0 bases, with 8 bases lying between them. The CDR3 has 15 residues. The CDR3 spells CASSPRTANTGELFF. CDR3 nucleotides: TGTGCCAGCTCACCTCGGACAGCGAACACCGGGGAGCTGTTTTTT.

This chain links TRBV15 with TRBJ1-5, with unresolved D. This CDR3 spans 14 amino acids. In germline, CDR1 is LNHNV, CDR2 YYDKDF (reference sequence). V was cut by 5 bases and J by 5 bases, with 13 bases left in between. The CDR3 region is CATSSLRRDQPQHF. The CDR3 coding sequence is TGTGCCACCAGCTCATTACGACGGGATCAGCCCCAGCATTTT.